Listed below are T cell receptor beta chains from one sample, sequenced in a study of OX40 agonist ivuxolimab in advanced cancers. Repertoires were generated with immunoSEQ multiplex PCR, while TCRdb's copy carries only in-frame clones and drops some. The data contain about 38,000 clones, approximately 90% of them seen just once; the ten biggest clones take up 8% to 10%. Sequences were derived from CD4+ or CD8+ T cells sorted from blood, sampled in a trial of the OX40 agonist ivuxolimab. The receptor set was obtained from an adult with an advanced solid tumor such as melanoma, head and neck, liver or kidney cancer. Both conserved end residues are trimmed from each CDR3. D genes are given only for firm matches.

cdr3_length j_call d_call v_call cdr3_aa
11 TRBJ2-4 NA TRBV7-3 ASSRTGSDIQY
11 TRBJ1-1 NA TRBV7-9 ASSLTGLTEAF
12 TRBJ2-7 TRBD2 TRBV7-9 ASSSSGAFYEQY
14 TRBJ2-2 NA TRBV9 ASSVVPGPNTGELF
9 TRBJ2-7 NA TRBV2 ASSFSIPEY
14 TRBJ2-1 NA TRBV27 ASSNHRVKAYNEQF
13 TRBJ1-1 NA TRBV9 ASSVGGGAKTEAF
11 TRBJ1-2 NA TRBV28 ASSLRSNYGYT
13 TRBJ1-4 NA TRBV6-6 ASWDILFLGEKLF
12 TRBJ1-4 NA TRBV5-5 ASSLDRAAEKLF
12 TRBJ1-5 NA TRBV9 ASSSKAEGQPQH
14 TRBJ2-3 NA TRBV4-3 ASSQDRTTSTDTQY
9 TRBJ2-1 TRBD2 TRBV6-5 ASTGGGEQF
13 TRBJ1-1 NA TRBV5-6 ASSLFAGPNTEAF
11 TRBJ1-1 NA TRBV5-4 ASSLNRRAEAF
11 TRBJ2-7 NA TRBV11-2 ASSPGIGYEQY
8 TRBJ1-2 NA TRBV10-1 ARHGGGYT
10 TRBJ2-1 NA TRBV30 AVSMARYEQF
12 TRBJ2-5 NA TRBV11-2 ASSLVRGQETQY
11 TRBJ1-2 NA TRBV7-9 ASSLEALYGYT
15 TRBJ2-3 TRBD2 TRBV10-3 AISEPPSGHPTDTQY
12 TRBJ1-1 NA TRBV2 ASSISYPDTEAF
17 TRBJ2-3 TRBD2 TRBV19 ASTPTQRRGLGLTDTQY
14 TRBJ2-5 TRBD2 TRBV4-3 ASSQDLAGAFGTQY
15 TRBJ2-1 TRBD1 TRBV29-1 SVGGAETGASLDEQF
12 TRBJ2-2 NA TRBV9 ASSDSLGGGELF
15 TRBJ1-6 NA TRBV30 AWSVEGPSSYNSPLH
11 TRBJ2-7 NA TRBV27 ASSFRIDYEQY
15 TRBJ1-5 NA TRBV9 ASSVDREGGSWQPQH
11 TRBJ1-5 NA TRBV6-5 ASSLFGGQPQH
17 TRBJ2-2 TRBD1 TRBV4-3 ASSQVEGQGWRYTGELF
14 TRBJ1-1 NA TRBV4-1 ASSPEFGQRNTEAF
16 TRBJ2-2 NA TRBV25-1 ASSEWWDSGMNTGELF
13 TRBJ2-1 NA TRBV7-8 ASSPASWRADEQF
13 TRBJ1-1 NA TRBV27 ASSLSAGANTEAF
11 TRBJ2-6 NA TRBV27 ASSLLGANVLT
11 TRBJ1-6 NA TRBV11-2 ASSEETGSPLH
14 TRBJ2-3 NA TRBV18 ASSPRAEGFTDTQY
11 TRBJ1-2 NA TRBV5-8 ASSFQGTYGYT
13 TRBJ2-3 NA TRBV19 ASSSRLLRADTQY
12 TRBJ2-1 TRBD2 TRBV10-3 AIATGLASDEQF
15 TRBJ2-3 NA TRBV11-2 ASSPGGSGTSTDTQY
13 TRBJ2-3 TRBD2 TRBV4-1 ASSPSSGVPDTQY
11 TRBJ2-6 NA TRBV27 ASSLSGANVLT
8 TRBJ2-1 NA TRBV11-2 ASSLTEQF